This TCR beta chain appears in the sequencing data of a study of human T cells and chemical hapten exposure. Study findings and constraints: More PT1 expanded TCRs went with higher patch test scores. DPC sensitization left the count of TCRs above 1 in 1000 unchanged.

Noted time point: patch test 1, 2 weeks after DPC sensitization. This sample's treatment: therapeutic diphenylcyclopropenone sensitization with weekly scalp DPC. The donor pool consisted of alopecia patients aged 18 to 70 years, considered suitable for DPC. The sample holds many counts of this clonotype. Its antigen is not known. Each CDR3 protein is one row after TCRdb ran MiXCR on the RACE reads. The table lists about 360,000 distinct CDR3 sequences, around 7% of them singletons, with about 8% in the top ten. Germline values: CDR1 MNHEY, CDR2 SMNVEV (reference sequence). Trimming removed 3 bases at V and 1 base at J, with 8 bases between. CDR3 length: 14 amino acids.

The TCR sequence derives from a woman between 18 and 30 years old with alopecia areata. Some clones in this sample may be carry-over from other donors' samples. Source: whole blood, taken in connection with sensitization to the hapten diphenylcyclopropenone (DPC). This chain joins TRBV27 and TRBJ2-3, with D uncertain. The CDR3 region is CASSFGEGTDTQYF. The CDR3 region has the DNA TGTGCCAGCAGTTTTGGTGAAGGCACAGATACGCAGTATTTT.